Below are 30 T cell receptor beta chains sequenced from a single sample in a study of sequential checkpoint blockade in melanoma. The protocol was immunoSEQ multiplex PCR, while the TCRdb copy is restricted to in-frame clones and leaves out a portion. The sample lists roughly 20,000 clones, 69% seen once, with under 20% in the top ten. Treatment given: randomized to nivolumab then ipilimumab (arm A) or the reverse (arm B). The source was CD8+ T cells sorted from blood (inferred from file names), collected from a patient given nivolumab and ipilimumab in sequence. The receptors derive from a human donor with melanoma.

The CDR3 spells CASSLEVTSGYNEQFF. In DNA, the CDR3 is TGTGCCAGCAGCTTAGAGGTGACTAGCGGCTACAATGAGCAGTTCTTC. The chain is built from TRBV11-3 and TRBJ2-1; 9 bases match TRBD2. V was pared by 0 bases and J by 3 bases, with 3 bases of the junction left unmatched. CDR3 length equals 16 residues. Germline values: CDR1 SGHNT, CDR2 YENEEA.

This chain links TRBV19 with TRBJ2-7; tentative D call: TRBD1 (6 bases). The CDR3 runs 12 residues. Germline-derived CDR1 and CDR2 are LNHDA and SQIVND (reference sequence). V was pared by 7 bases and J by 13 bases, with 20 bases between. CDR3: CASTQPQGVLYF. DNA for the CDR3: TGTGCCAGTACTCAACCACAGGGAGTGCTTTACTTC.

The gene calls are TRBV5-1 and TRBJ1-1; 8 bases agree with TRBD1. The CDR3 loop spans 13 amino acids. Germline assignment: CDR1 SGHRS and CDR2 YFSETQ. After removal of 5 bases from V and 6 bases from J, the junction contained 6 bases not matched to a gene. The CDR3 bases are TGCGCCAGCAGGGACACAGGGGGGGCTGAAGCTTTCTTT. Its protein is CASRDTGGAEAFF.

The chain couples TRBV11-2 to TRBJ1-1; 7 nucleotides match TRBD1. Losses at the gene ends were 6 bases for V and 5 bases for J; bases not matched to a gene: 6. Germline V gene data show CDR1 as SGHAT and CDR2 as FQNNGV. This CDR3 has 13 residues. CDR3 bases: TGTGCCAGCAGAGAGACAGGGAGAACTGAAGCTTTCTTT. Protein: CASRETGRTEAFF.

The chain joins TRBV27 to TRBJ1-2; possible D gene TRBD1, 6 bases. Per the germline V gene, CDR1 is MNHEY and CDR2 is SMNVEV (reference sequence). Trimming left V 5 bases short and J 8 bases short, with 21 bases between. The CDR3 totals 15 residues. The CDR3 reads CASSSAFGTSNGYTF. The CDR3 nucleotides read TGTGCCAGCAGTAGCGCCTTCGGGACATCGAACGGCTACACCTTC.

This sequence joins TRBV5-8 and TRBJ2-7, with TRBD1 identical over 10 bases. V trimming: 4 bases; J trimming: 5 bases; junction bases outside the gene matches: 9. CDR1 is SGHTS and CDR2 is YDEGEE in the germline V gene. The CDR3 sequence is 15 residues long. The CDR3 here is CASSRGWGQGNEQYF. In nucleotides, the CDR3 is TGTGCCAGCAGCCGGGGTTGGGGACAGGGGAACGAGCAGTACTTC.

This chain uses TRBV27 with TRBJ1-2; 10 nucleotides align to TRBD1. This CDR3 is 17 amino acids long. Per the germline V gene, CDR1 is MNHEY and CDR2 is SMNVEV (reference sequence). V shed 3 bases, J shed 2 bases, and the junction held 9 bases outside the gene matches. CDR3 amino acids: CASSFSAGTGANYGYTF. The CDR3, as DNA: TGTGCCAGCAGTTTTTCCGCCGGGACAGGGGCGAACTATGGCTACACCTTC.

The chain uses TRBV28 and TRBJ1-5; 9 bases agree with TRBD1. The germline V gene encodes CDR1 MDHEN and CDR2 SYDVKM. This CDR3 has 21 amino acids. V lost 4 bases to trimming and J lost 5 bases; unmatched junction nucleotides: 24. CDR3 nucleotide sequence: TGTGCCAGCAGTTCGCACACCCCGGGACAGGGACAATCGACTTTCGATCAGCCCCAGCATTTT. This sequence encodes CASSSHTPGQGQSTFDQPQHF.

V usage is TRBV19 and J usage is TRBJ2-7, with D hard to call. This CDR3 has 15 amino acids. Germline CDR1 and CDR2: LNHDA and SQIVND (reference sequence). The V gene lost 4 bases and the J gene lost 3 bases, with 16 bases spanning the gap. The CDR3 DNA reads TGTGCCAGTAGTACAGATCCGGGTTTGGGCTACGAGCAGTACTTC. Its protein is CASSTDPGLGYEQYF.

The chain is built from TRBV13 and TRBJ1-4, with a possible D match to TRBD1 (5 bases). V was cut by 4 bases and J by 7 bases, with 10 bases left in between. The germline V gene encodes CDR1 PRHDT and CDR2 FYEKMQ (reference sequence). The CDR3 contains 13 residues. CDR3 amino acids: CASSWGQSEKLFF. In DNA, the CDR3 is TGTGCCAGCAGCTGGGGCCAGAGTGAAAAACTGTTTTTT.

The chain links TRBV25-1 to TRBJ2-3; weak D call: TRBD2 (5 bases). Germline V gene sequence: CDR1 MGHDK, CDR2 SYGVNS. The CDR3 covers 17 residues. V was trimmed by 2 bases and J by 11 bases, leaving 26 bases between them. CDR3 bases: TGTGCCAGCAGTGAAAATTTCCTTGGGAGCGCTAACATCGAGCAGTATTTT. This gives the protein CASSENFLGSANIEQYF.

V gene TRBV19 combines with J gene TRBJ2-7; TRBD1 agrees at 10 bases. The CDR3 loop spans 18 amino acids. CDR1 LNHDA and CDR2 SQIVND come from the germline V gene (reference sequence). V lost 5 bases, J lost 1 base, and 14 bases stayed unmatched. The CDR3 DNA reads TGTGCCAGTAGTCCCCGCGACTTTGACAGGGGGCCTTCCTACGAGCAGTACTTC. Translated: CASSPRDFDRGPSYEQYF. The full variable domain, with the rest looked up from reference TRBV19 and TRBJ2-7, is DGGITQSPKYLFRKEGQNVTLSCEQNLNHDAMYWYRQDPGQGLRLIYYSQIVNDFQKGDIAEGYSVSREKKESFPLTVTSAQKNPTAFYLCASSPRDFDRGPSYEQYFGPGTRLTVT.

This clone was counted between two and nine times. Other DNA sequences from this sample encode an identical CDR3 as well. J is TRBJ2-1 and V is TRBV5-1, with 7 bases fitting TRBD1. Germline V gene data show CDR1 as SGHRS and CDR2 as YFSETQ. V shed 1 base, J shed 3 bases, and the junction held 1 base outside the gene matches. There are 14 residues in the CDR3. The CDR3 DNA reads TGCGCCAGCAGCTTGTCAGGGGGCTACAATGAGCAGTTCTTC. It yields the protein CASSLSGGYNEQFF. The full variable domain, its missing parts supplied by reference TRBV5-1 and TRBJ2-1, is KAGVTQTPRYLIKTRGQQVTLSCSPISGHRSVSWYQQTPGQGLQFLFEYFSETQRNKGNFPGRFSGRQFSNSRSEMNVSTLELGDSALYLCASSLSGGYNEQFFGPGTRLTVL.

The J gene is TRBJ2-7, the V gene TRBV5-5; TRBD1 is a possible D gene (5 bases). This CDR3 is 14 amino acids long. The ends were cut back, 1 base at V and 5 bases at J, with 13 bases in the middle. Looked up from germline, CDR1 is SGHKS and CDR2 is YYEKEE (reference sequence). The CDR3 sequence: CASSLWQGLHEQYF. Written as DNA, the CDR3 is TGTGCCAGCAGCTTGTGGCAGGGTCTTCACGAGCAGTACTTC.

The CDR3 spells CASSFTPRQELSYEQYF. The DNA for the CDR3 is TGCGCCAGCAGCTTTACACCGCGACAGGAGCTCTCCTACGAGCAGTACTTC. The gene calls are TRBV5-1 and TRBJ2-7, with D possibly TRBD1 on 6 matching bases. This CDR3 comprises 17 residues. CDR1 and CDR2 from the germline V gene are SGHRS and YFSETQ. Trimming stripped 2 bases from V and 0 bases from J, with 18 bases between.

CDR3 region: CASRSDRGNTEAFF. The CDR3, as DNA: TGTGCCAGCAGGAGTGACAGGGGTAACACTGAAGCTTTCTTT. The rearrangement uses TRBV25-1 and TRBJ1-1; TRBD1 agrees at 8 bases. The J segment lost 2 bases and the V segment lost 6 bases, leaving 5 bases of the junction unmatched. This CDR3 has 14 amino acids. Germline assignment: CDR1 MGHDK and CDR2 SYGVNS.

This clone has more than one count but fewer than ten. The chain couples TRBV9 to TRBJ2-1, with a possible D match to TRBD2 (5 bases). The germline V gene encodes CDR1 SGDLS and CDR2 YYNGEE. Trimming removed 0 bases from V and 8 bases from J, with 18 bases in between. The CDR3 has 16 amino acids. The CDR3 region is CASSVEGKPVGDEQFF. The DNA of the CDR3 is TGTGCCAGCAGCGTAGAGGGAAAGCCCGTCGGGGATGAGCAGTTCTTC.

V and J are TRBV7-9 and TRBJ1-1, with 9 bases aligning to TRBD1. The ends lost 1 base at V and 5 bases at J; junction bases unmatched: 5. Per germline, CDR1 SEHNR and CDR2 FQNEAQ (reference sequence). This CDR3 is built from 15 residues. CDR3 sequence: CASSLVGTGWTEAFF. CDR3 coding DNA: TGTGCCAGCAGCTTAGTAGGGACAGGGTGGACTGAAGCTTTCTTT.

The V call is TRBV9, the J call TRBJ2-5, with D perhaps TRBD2 (5 bases). The end of the DNA fits TRBJ2-7 better, so the J call may be wrong. There are 14 residues in the CDR3. The germline V gene encodes CDR1 SGDLS and CDR2 YYNGEE. CDR3 amino acids: CASSVGLANYEQYF. In DNA, the CDR3 is TGTGCCAGCAGCGTAGGTCTAGCAAACTACGAGCAGTACTTC.

V is TRBV5-6 and J is TRBJ1-3; D is undetermined. This CDR3 contains 13 residues. The germline gives CDR1 SGHDT, CDR2 YYEEEE. With 4 bases removed from V and 2 bases from J, the gap between germline ends came to 7 bases. The CDR3: CASSLTTGNTIYF. As DNA, the CDR3 is TGTGCCAGCAGCCTAACTACTGGAAACACCATATATTTT.

This chain links TRBV10-3 with TRBJ1-5; maybe TRBD1 (5 bases). The ends were cut back, 4 bases at V and 4 bases at J, with 11 bases in the middle. CDR1 and CDR2 from the germline V gene are ENHRY and SYGVKD. CDR3 length: 14 residues. Here the CDR3 DNA reads TGTGCCATCAGTGCGCGGGACGGGAATCAGCCCCAGCATTTT. Amino acid sequence: CAISARDGNQPQHF.

The rearrangement uses TRBV2 and TRBJ1-1, with D possibly matching TRBD1 (5 bases). The germline V gene encodes CDR1 SNHLY and CDR2 FYNNEI. The CDR3 is 16 residues long. The V and J ends lost 3 bases and 0 bases respectively, with 14 bases between them. The CDR3 loop is CASSDGYAGLNTEAFF. CDR3 DNA: TGTGCCAGCAGTGATGGGTACGCAGGGTTGAACACTGAAGCTTTCTTT.

This chain uses TRBV7-8 with TRBJ2-1; a weak D match, TRBD2 (6 bases). The CDR3 consists of 13 residues. V was trimmed by 8 bases and J by 9 bases, leaving 17 bases between them. Germline V CDR1 and CDR2: SGHVS, FQNEAQ. CDR3 DNA sequence: TGTGCCAGCTCAATCGGTGGCGGGATTGAGCAGTTCTTC. The encoded protein is CASSIGGGIEQFF. The full variable domain, completed using reference TRBV7-8 and TRBJ2-1, is GAGVSQSPRYKVAKRGQDVALRCDPISGHVSLFWYQQALGQGPEFLTYFQNEAQLDKSGLPSDRFFAERPEGSVSTLKIQRTQQEDSAVYLCASSIGGGIEQFFGPGTRLTVL.

In this sample, this clone turned up once. This chain uses TRBV7-2 with TRBJ2-1; TRBD2 matches 11 bases. The CDR3 contains 16 residues. The ends lost 5 bases at V and 8 bases at J; junction bases unmatched: 11. Germline-derived CDR1 and CDR2 are SGHTA and FQGNSA. CDR3 bases: TGTGCCAGCAGCCGACGGACTAGCGGGCGCCCGGATGAGCAGTTCTTC. Protein: CASSRRTSGRPDEQFF.

The rearrangement joins TRBV25-1 to TRBJ2-7, with D possibly being TRBD2 (6 bases). Deletions cut 8 bases from V and 7 bases from J, with 15 bases between. The CDR3 totals 12 residues. Germline CDR1 MGHDK, CDR2 SYGVNS. Here the CDR3 reads CASGPGVGEQYF. For the CDR3, the DNA is TGTGCCAGCGGGCCGGGAGTTGGGGAGCAGTACTTC.

V gene TRBV27 combines with J gene TRBJ2-1; 10 bases align to TRBD2. This CDR3 has 16 amino acids. Germline V gene lookup returns CDR1 MNHEY and CDR2 SMNVEV (reference sequence). The V and J ends lost 4 bases and 5 bases, in that order; junction bases with no gene match: 8. This CDR3 is CASSSTEGLAHNEQFF. In DNA, the CDR3 is TGTGCCAGCAGTTCAACCGAGGGACTAGCGCACAATGAGCAGTTCTTC.

This clone has a single count. This chain joins TRBV19 and TRBJ2-7; 7 bases are shared with TRBD2. CDR3 size: 15 residues. CDR1 and CDR2 from the germline V gene are LNHDA and SQIVND (reference sequence). J gave up 0 bases and V 6 bases, and 8 bases lay outside the gene matches. CDR3 in amino acids: CASRPGAGSSYEQYF. As DNA, the CDR3 is TGTGCCAGTAGGCCGGGAGCGGGAAGCTCCTACGAGCAGTACTTC.

The rearrangement links TRBV19 to TRBJ2-6; TRBD1 aligns across 9 bases. V lost 6 bases and J lost 2; bases outside the gene matches: 14. CDR1 is LNHDA, CDR2 SQIVND, per germline (reference sequence). This CDR3 has 19 residues. CDR3 sequence (DNA): TGTGCCAGTAGCCGCAATTACAGGGGGCTCGGACCTGGGGCCAACGTCCTGACTTTC. Its protein product is CASSRNYRGLGPGANVLTF.

This clone occurred a few times. V is TRBV28 and J is TRBJ2-2, with TRBD1 identical over 9 bases. The CDR3 has 17 amino acids. Per the germline V gene, CDR1 is MDHEN and CDR2 is SYDVKM. The V segment lost 3 bases and the J segment 2 bases; nucleotides outside the gene matches: 7. CDR3 amino acids: CASSFGDRALNTGELFF. Written as DNA, the CDR3 is TGTGCCAGCAGTTTCGGGGACAGGGCCCTAAACACCGGGGAGCTGTTTTTT.

The chain couples TRBV4-3 to TRBJ2-7; D may be TRBD1 (5 bases). Germline V CDR1 and CDR2: LGHNA, YSLEER. The CDR3 runs 15 residues. V lost 0 bases to trimming and J lost 3 bases, with 12 bases between them. CDR3 bases: TGCGCCAGCAGCCAAGAATCAACAGGCTACTACGAGCAGTACTTC. The encoded protein is CASSQESTGYYEQYF.